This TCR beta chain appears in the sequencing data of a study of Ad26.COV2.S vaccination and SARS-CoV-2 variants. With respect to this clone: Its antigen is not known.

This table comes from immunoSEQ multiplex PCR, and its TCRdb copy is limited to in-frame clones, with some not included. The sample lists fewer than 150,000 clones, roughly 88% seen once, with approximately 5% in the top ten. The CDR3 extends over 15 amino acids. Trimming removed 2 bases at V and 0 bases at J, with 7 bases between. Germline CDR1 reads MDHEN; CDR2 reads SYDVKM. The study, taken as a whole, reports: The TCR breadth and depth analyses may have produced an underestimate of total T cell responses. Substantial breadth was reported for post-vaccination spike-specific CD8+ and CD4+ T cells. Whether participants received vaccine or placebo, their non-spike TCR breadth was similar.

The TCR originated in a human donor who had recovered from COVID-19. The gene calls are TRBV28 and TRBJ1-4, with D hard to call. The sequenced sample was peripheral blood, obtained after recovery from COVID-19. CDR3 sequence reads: CASSLGTATNEKLFF. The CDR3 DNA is TGTGCCAGCAGTTTAGGAACGGCAACTAATGAAAAACTGTTTTTT.